The next 17 T cell receptor beta chains were all read from a single sample in a study of technical replicates of blood from a handful of donors. Clones were read by immunoSEQ multiplex PCR, and TCRdb kept only the in-frame ones, dropping some. The sample carries about 58,000 clones, around 91% recorded once. Material: PBMCs. The receptors originated from a human donor in good health. Some clones in this sample may be carry-over from other donors' samples.

This clone was seen only a few times. Different DNA sequences within this sample yield the same CDR3. V gene TRBV6-5 combines with J gene TRBJ2-5, with a weak D call TRBD1 (6 bases). In germline, CDR1 is MNHEY, CDR2 SVGAGI. There are 14 residues in the CDR3. V was cut by 6 bases and J by 5 bases, with 16 bases left in between. CDR3 nucleotides: TGTGCCAGCAGGAAGACAGGTGGCGGGGAGACCCAGTACTTC. Translating it yields CASRKTGGGETQYF.

The V call is TRBV5-6, the J call TRBJ2-7; a weak D match, TRBD2 (6 bases). V lost 0 bases, J lost 0 bases, and 7 bases lay in between. This CDR3 has 14 amino acids. The germline V gene encodes CDR1 SGHDT and CDR2 YYEEEE. The CDR3 coding sequence is TGTGCCAGCAGCTTGGTCGGGAGCTCCTACGAGCAGTACTTC. Protein product: CASSLVGSSYEQYF.

This chain joins TRBV13 and TRBJ2-1; the match to TRBD2 covers 8 bases. From germline, CDR1 is PRHDT and CDR2 FYEKMQ (reference sequence). CDR3 size: 15 residues. V was pared by 4 bases and J by 3 bases, with 5 bases of the junction left unmatched. The CDR3: CASSSAGGLYNEQFF. CDR3 nucleotides: TGTGCCAGCAGCTCCGCGGGGGGCCTCTACAATGAGCAGTTCTTC.

V and J are TRBV27 and TRBJ2-7; perhaps TRBD2 as D (6 bases). Germline CDR1 reads MNHEY; CDR2 reads SMNVEV (reference sequence). This CDR3 has 14 residues. V lost 6 bases, J lost 7 bases, and 19 bases lay in between. CDR3 sequence: CASSLTGPEGEQYF. The DNA of the CDR3 is TGTGCCAGCAGCTTAACGGGACCGGAGGGGGAGCAGTACTTC.

This chain uses TRBV4-2 with TRBJ2-3, with 8 bases aligning to TRBD1. The germline CDR1 and CDR2 sequences are LGHNA and YNFKEQ. The CDR3 loop spans 19 amino acids. The V gene end was trimmed by 0 bases and the J gene end by 1 base; junction bases not matched to a gene: 12. CDR3 sequence reads: CASSQDRAGGRICTDTQYF. The DNA of the CDR3 is TGTGCCAGCAGCCAAGATAGGGCAGGGGGCCGGATATGCACAGATACGCAGTATTTT.

This chain links TRBV2 with TRBJ1-1, with D perhaps matching TRBD1 (6 bases). The CDR3 is 13 residues long. Per germline, CDR1 SNHLY and CDR2 FYNNEI. Trimming took off 9 bases at V and 1 base at J, with 12 bases between the two ends. The CDR3 DNA reads as TGTGCCAGAACAGGGTTGGGGAACACTGAAGCTTTCTTT. Translated: CARTGLGNTEAFF. The full variable domain, with the rest looked up from reference TRBV2 and TRBJ1-1, is EPEVTQTPSHQVTQMGQEVILRCVPISNHLYFYWYRQILGQKVEFLVSFYNNEISEKSEIFDDQFSVERPDGSNFTLKIRSTKLEDSAMYFCARTGLGNTEAFFGQGTRLTVV.

The chain joins TRBV5-4 to TRBJ2-7; 7 nucleotides line up with TRBD1. The CDR3 covers 14 residues. The ends lost 2 bases at V and 3 bases at J; junction bases unmatched: 5. Germline V gene sequence: CDR1 SGHNT, CDR2 YYREEE (reference sequence). The CDR3 protein is CASSFGDRDYEQYF. CDR3 coding DNA: TGTGCCAGCAGCTTTGGCGACAGGGACTACGAGCAGTACTTC.

V and J are TRBV5-5 and TRBJ2-5; 12 bases line up with TRBD2. Germline V gives CDR1 SGHKS, CDR2 YYEKEE (reference sequence). The trim removed 2 bases at V and 2 bases at J, leaving 4 bases unmatched. CDR3 length: 16 residues. CDR3 bases: TGTGCCAGCAGCTTCTGGACTAGCGGGGATCAAGAGACCCAGTACTTC. Its protein product is CASSFWTSGDQETQYF.

This chain uses TRBV10-3 with TRBJ2-7, with a tentative D call TRBD2 (6 bases). The CDR3 sequence is 12 residues long. V shed 6 bases and J shed 6 bases, with 12 bases lying between them. Germline CDR1 reads ENHRY; CDR2 reads SYGVKD. The CDR3 is CAISAAGGEQYF. The CDR3 DNA sequence: TGTGCCATCAGCGCCGCCGGGGGCGAGCAGTACTTC.

The chain employs TRBV29-1 and TRBJ2-2, with TRBD2 as a possible D gene (7 bases). Germline CDR1 is SQVTM and CDR2 is ANQGSEA. The CDR3 is made up of 13 amino acids. Deletions cut 6 bases from V and 0 bases from J, with 8 bases between. CDR3 region: CSVGGANTGELFF. CDR3 nucleotides: TGCAGCGTAGGGGGGGCGAACACCGGGGAGCTGTTTTTT.

This clone was observed once. J is TRBJ2-7 and V is TRBV4-2, with D perhaps TRBD2 (6 bases). The CDR3 covers 16 residues. Trimming pared 0 bases from V and 6 bases from J, leaving 18 bases between. Per germline, CDR1 LGHNA and CDR2 YNFKEQ. The CDR3 loop reads CASSQERDWPTGEQYF. In DNA form, the CDR3 reads TGTGCCAGCAGCCAAGAAAGGGACTGGCCAACGGGCGAGCAGTACTTC.

The rearrangement uses TRBV4-1 and TRBJ2-7; 7 positions match TRBD2. The germline gives CDR1 MGHRA, CDR2 YSYEKL. V shed 3 bases and J 0 bases; nucleotides not matched to a gene: 5. CDR3 length: 15 amino acids. For the CDR3, the DNA is TGCGCCAGCAGCCACATGGGACTAAGCTCCTACGAGCAGTACTTC. This encodes CASSHMGLSSYEQYF.

The chain is built from TRBV11-2 and TRBJ1-1, with a possible D match to TRBD1 (6 bases). Germline CDR1 SGHAT, CDR2 FQNNGV. CDR3 length: 15 amino acids. Trimming pared 5 bases from V and 1 base from J, leaving 14 bases between. The chain's CDR3 is CASSPLRTANTEAFF. CDR3 nucleotides: TGTGCCAGCAGCCCATTGAGGACAGCGAACACTGAAGCTTTCTTT.

This chain uses TRBV2 with TRBJ2-7; D perhaps matches TRBD2 (6 bases). The CDR3 runs 14 residues. Germline V CDR1 and CDR2: SNHLY, FYNNEI. V was cut by 8 bases and J by 0 bases, with 14 bases left in between. Written as DNA, the CDR3 is TGTGCCAGCGGGAGGACACCGTCCTCCTACGAGCAGTACTTC. This sequence encodes CASGRTPSSYEQYF.

The chain has TRBV4-2 and TRBJ1-5; unclear D gene. V shed 0 bases and J shed 0 bases, with 15 bases lying between them. Germline lookup yields CDR1 LGHNA and CDR2 YNFKEQ. The length of the CDR3 is 18 residues. CDR3 sequence: CASSQDPDWGDSNQPQHF. The CDR3 bases are TGTGCCAGCAGCCAAGACCCAGATTGGGGAGATAGCAATCAGCCCCAGCATTTT.

This chain connects TRBV7-2 to TRBJ2-3; 9 nucleotides agree with TRBD2. J lost 5 bases, V lost 2 bases, and 5 bases had no gene match. The CDR3 has 15 amino acids. Germline V lookup: CDR1 SGHTA, CDR2 FQGNSA. CDR3 bases: TGTGCCAGCAGCTTAAAAGCGGGGGGTGTAGATACGCAGTATTTT. It translates to CASSLKAGGVDTQYF.

The chain joins TRBV7-9 to TRBJ1-3, with D hard to call. Looked up from germline, CDR1 is SEHNR and CDR2 is FQNEAQ (reference sequence). The V and J ends lost 4 bases and 6 bases respectively, with 22 bases between them. This CDR3 spans 17 amino acids. The CDR3 nucleotides are TGTGCCAGCAGCTCCTATATGAGCCCAGGCGGGGAAAACACCATATATTTT. The encoded protein is CASSSYMSPGGENTIYF.